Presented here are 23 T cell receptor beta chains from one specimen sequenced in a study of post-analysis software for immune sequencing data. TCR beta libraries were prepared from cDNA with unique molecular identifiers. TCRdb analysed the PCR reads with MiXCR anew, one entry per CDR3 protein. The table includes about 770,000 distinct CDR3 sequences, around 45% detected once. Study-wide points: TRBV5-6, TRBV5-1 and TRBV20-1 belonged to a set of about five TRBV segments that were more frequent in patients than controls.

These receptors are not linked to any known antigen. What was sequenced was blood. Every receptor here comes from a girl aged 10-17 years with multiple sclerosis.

In nucleotides, the CDR3 is TGCAGCGCCGTCGTGTGGGGGGAAGGCTCTGACGAGCAGTACTTC. Protein product: CSAVVWGEGSDEQYF. The V gene is TRBV29-1, the J gene TRBJ2-7, with D perhaps matching TRBD2 (6 bases). Trimming left V 7 bases short and J 5 bases short, with 24 bases between. The CDR3 covers 15 residues. Germline-derived CDR1 and CDR2 are SQVTM and ANQGSEA.

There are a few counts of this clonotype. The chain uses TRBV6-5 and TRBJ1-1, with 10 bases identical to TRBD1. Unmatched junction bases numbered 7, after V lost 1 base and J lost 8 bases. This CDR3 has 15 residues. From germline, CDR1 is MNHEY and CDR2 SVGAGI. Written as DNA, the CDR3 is TGTGCCAGCAGTTACTTGGGACAGGGGCTTAAGGAAGCTTTCTTT. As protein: CASSYLGQGLKEAFF.

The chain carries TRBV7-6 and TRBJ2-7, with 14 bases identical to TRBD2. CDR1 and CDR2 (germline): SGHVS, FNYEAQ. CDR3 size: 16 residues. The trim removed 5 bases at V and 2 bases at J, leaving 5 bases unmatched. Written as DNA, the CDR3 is TGTGCCAGCAGCGGGACTAGCGGGAGTACGACCTACGAGCAGTACTTC. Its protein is CASSGTSGSTTYEQYF. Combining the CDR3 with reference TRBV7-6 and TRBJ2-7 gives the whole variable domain GAGVSQSPRYKVTKRGQDVALRCDPISGHVSLYWYRQALGQGPEFLTYFNYEAQQDKSGLPNDRFSAERPEGSISTLTIQRTEQRDSAMYRCASSGTSGSTTYEQYFGPGTRLTVT.

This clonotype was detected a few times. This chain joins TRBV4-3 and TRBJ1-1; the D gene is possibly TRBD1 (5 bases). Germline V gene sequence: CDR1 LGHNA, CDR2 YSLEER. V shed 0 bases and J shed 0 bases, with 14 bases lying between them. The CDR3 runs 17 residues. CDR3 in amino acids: CASSQDDITGLNTEAFF. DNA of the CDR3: TGCGCCAGCAGCCAAGACGACATTACAGGATTGAACACTGAAGCTTTCTTT.

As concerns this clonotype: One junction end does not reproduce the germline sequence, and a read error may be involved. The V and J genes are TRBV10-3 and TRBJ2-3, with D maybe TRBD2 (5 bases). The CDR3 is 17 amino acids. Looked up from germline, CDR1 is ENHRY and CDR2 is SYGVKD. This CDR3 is CVISERMSGKTTDTQYF. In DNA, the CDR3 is TGTGTCATCAGTGAGCGAATGAGCGGAAAAACCACAGATACGCAGTATTTT.

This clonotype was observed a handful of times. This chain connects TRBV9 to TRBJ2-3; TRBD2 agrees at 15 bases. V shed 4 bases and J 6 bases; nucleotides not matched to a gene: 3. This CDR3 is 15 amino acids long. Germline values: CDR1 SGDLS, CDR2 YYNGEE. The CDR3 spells CASSPGTSGRDTQYF. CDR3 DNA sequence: TGTGCCAGCAGCCCCGGGACTAGCGGGAGGGATACGCAGTATTTT.

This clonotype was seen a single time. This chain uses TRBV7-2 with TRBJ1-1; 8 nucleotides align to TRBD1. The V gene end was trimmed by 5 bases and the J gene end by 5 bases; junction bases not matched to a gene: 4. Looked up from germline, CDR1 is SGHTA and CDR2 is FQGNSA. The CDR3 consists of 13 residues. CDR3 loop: CASSTQGATEAFF. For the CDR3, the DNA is TGTGCCAGCAGCACTCAGGGGGCGACTGAAGCTTTCTTT.

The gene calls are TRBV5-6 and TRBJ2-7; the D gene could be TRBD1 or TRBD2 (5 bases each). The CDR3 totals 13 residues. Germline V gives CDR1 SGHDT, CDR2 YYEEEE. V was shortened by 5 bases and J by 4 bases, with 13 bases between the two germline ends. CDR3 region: CASSWGYQYEQYF. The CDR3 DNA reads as TGTGCCAGCAGTTGGGGGTATCAGTACGAGCAGTACTTC.

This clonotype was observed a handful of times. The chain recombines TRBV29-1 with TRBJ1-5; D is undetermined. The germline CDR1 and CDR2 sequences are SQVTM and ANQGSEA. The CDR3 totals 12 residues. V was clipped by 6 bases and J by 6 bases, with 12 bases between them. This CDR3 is CSVGGEGQPQHF. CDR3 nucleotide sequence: TGCAGCGTCGGTGGGGAAGGTCAGCCCCAGCATTTT.

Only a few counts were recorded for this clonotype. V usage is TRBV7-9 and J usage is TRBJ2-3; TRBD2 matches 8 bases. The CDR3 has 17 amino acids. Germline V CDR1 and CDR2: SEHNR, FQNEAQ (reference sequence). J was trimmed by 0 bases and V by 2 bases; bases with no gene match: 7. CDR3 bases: TGTGCCAGCAGCTTACCCCGACTAGCGACGAGCACAGATACGCAGTATTTT. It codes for CASSLPRLATSTDTQYF.

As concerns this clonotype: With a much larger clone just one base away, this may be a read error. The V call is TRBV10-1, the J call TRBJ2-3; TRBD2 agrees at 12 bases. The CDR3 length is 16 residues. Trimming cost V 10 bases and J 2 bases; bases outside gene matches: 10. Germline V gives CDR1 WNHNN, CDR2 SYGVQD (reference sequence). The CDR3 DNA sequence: TGCGCCACTCAGACTAGCGGGAGACCAAACACAGATACGCAGTATTTT. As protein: CATQTSGRPNTDTQYF.

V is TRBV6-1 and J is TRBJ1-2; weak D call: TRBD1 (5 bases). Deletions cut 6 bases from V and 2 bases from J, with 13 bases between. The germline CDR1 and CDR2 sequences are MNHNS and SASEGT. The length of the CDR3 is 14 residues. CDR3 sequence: CASRMQQGNYGYTF. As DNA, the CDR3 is TGTGCCAGCAGAATGCAGCAGGGAAACTATGGCTACACCTTC.

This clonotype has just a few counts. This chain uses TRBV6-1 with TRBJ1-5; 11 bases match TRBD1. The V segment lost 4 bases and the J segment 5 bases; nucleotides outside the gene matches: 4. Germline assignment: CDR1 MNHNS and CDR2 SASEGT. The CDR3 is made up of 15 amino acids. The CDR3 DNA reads TGTGCCAGCAGTGCCGGGACAGGGGGGGATCAGCCCCAGCATTTT. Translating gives CASSAGTGGDQPQHF.

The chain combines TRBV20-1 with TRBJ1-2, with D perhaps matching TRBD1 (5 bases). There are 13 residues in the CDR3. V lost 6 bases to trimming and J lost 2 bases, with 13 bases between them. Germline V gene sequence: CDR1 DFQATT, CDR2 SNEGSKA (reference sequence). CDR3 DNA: TGCAGTGCGCTCAGACAGATAAACTATGGCTACACCTTC. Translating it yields CSALRQINYGYTF.

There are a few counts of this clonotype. For the CDR3, the DNA is TGTGCCAGCAGTTACAGCGGAGGGCCGTCGGAGACCCAGTACTTC. Protein: CASSYSGGPSETQYF. This chain uses TRBV6-2 or TRBV6-3 with TRBJ2-5; TRBD2 might be the D (6 bases). The germline V gene encodes CDR1 MNHEY and CDR2 SVGEGT. The CDR3 runs to 15 residues. Deletions cut 2 bases from V and 5 bases from J, with 15 bases between.

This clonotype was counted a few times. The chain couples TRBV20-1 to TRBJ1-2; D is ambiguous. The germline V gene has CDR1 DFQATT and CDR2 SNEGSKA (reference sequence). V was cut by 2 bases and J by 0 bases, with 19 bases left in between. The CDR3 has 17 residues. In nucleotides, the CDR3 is TGCAGTGCTAGAAAGAGGTCAGGAGCCGAAACTAACTATGGCTACACCTTC. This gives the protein CSARKRSGAETNYGYTF.

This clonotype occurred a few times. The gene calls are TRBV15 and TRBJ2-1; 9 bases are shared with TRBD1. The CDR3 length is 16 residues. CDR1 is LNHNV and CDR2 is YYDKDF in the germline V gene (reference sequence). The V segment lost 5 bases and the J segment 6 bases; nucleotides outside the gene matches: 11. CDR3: CATSLYPGQGANEQFF. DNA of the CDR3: TGTGCCACCAGCCTGTATCCGGGACAGGGTGCCAATGAGCAGTTCTTC.

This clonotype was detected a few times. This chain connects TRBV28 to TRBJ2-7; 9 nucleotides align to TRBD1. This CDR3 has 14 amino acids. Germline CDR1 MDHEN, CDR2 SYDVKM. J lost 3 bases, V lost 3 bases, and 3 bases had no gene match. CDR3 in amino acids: CASSFGDRVYEQYF. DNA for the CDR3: TGTGCCAGCAGTTTCGGGGACAGGGTCTACGAGCAGTACTTC.

CDR3 residues: CASSLEISGRTEQFF. CDR3 coding DNA: TGCGCCAGCAGCTTGGAAATTAGCGGGAGGACCGAGCAGTTCTTC. The J gene is TRBJ2-1, the V gene TRBV5-1; TRBD2 matches 10 bases. Per the germline V gene, CDR1 is SGHRS and CDR2 is YFSETQ. Trimming at V came to 0 bases and at J to 10 bases, leaving 7 bases not matched to a gene. This CDR3 is 15 amino acids long. Full variable domain (remainder filled in from reference TRBV5-1 and TRBJ2-1): KAGVTQTPRYLIKTRGQQVTLSCSPISGHRSVSWYQQTPGQGLQFLFEYFSETQRNKGNFPGRFSGRQFSNSRSEMNVSTLELGDSALYLCASSLEISGRTEQFFGPGTRLTVL.

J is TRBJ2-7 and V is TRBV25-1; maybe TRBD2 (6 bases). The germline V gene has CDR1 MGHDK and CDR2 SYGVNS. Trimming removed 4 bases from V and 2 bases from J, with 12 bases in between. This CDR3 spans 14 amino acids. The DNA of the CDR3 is TGTGCCAGCAGTGGCGGGACGGATACCTACGAGCAGTACTTC. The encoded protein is CASSGGTDTYEQYF.

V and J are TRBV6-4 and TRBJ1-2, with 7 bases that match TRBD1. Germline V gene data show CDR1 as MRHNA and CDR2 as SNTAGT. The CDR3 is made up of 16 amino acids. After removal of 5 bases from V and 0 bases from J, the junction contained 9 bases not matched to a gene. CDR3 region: CASSRTPGQTNYGYTF. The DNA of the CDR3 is TGTGCCAGCAGTCGCACTCCGGGACAGACTAACTATGGCTACACCTTC.

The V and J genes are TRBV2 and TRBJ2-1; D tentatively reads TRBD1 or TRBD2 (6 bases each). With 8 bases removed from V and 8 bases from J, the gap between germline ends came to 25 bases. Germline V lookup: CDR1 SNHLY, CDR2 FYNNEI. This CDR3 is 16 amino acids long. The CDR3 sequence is CASARGQRGWFDEQFF. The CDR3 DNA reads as TGTGCCAGCGCCCGGGGGCAGAGGGGGTGGTTCGATGAGCAGTTCTTC.

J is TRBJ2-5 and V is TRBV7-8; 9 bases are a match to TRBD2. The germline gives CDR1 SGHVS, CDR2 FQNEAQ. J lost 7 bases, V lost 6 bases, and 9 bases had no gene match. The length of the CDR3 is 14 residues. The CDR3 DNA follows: TGTGCCAGCAGTGGGACTAGCAGCACGAGGACCCAGTACTTC. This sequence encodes CASSGTSSTRTQYF. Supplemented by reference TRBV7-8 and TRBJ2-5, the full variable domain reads GAGVSQSPRYKVAKRGQDVALRCDPISGHVSLFWYQQALGQGPEFLTYFQNEAQLDKSGLPSDRFFAERPEGSVSTLKIQRTQQEDSAVYLCASSGTSSTRTQYFGPGTRLLVL.